This is a list of T cell receptor beta chains from one sample in a study of blood T cell repertoires in COVID-19. This table comes from immunoSEQ multiplex PCR, and its TCRdb copy is limited to in-frame clones, with some not included. This table holds fewer than 350,000 clones, 85% found once. Sample: peripheral blood. Every receptor here comes from a woman in her forties or fifties with active or convalescent COVID-19. Both conserved end residues are part of each CDR3. The size entry is marked missing in some rows and otherwise reads once, few, many or a size class.

j_call clone_size v_call cdr3_aa
TRBJ2-3 . TRBV3-1/TRBV3-2 CASSQDASGTDTQYF
TRBJ2-2 . TRBV27 CASRGDSNTGELFF
TRBJ2-4 once TRBV7-2 CASTLTGASGSGAKNIQYF
TRBJ2-4 . TRBV3-1/TRBV3-2 CASSQDMLAGQYF
TRBJ1-1 once TRBV9 CASSVGTGTEAFF
TRBJ1-1 . TRBV2 CASRRQGLDEAFF
TRBJ2-3 . TRBV29-1 CSVDRTSGGRGTDTQYF
TRBJ1-5 once TRBV28 CASSGAGLGNQPQHF
TRBJ1-1 . TRBV6-5 CASNTGNTEAFF
TRBJ2-7 . TRBV4-2 CASSQEGGNHYEQYF
TRBJ1-2 . TRBV5-1 CASTQAASGYGYTF